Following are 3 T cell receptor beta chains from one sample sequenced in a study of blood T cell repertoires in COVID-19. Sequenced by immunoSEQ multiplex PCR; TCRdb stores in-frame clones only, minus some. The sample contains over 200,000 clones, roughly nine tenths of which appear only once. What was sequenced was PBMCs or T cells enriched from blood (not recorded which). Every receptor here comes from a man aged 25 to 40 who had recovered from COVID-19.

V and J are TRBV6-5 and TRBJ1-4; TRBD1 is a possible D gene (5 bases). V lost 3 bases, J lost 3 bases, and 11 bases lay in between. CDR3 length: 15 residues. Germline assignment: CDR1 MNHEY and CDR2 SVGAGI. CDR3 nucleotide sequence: TGTGCCAGCAGTTATAGGGGTGTAGCTAATGAAAAACTGTTTTTT. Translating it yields CASSYRGVANEKLFF.

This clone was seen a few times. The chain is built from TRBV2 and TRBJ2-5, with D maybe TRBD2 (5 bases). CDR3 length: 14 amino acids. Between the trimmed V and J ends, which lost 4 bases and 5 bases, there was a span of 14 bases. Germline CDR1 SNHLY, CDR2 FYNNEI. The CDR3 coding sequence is TGTGCCAGCAGTGTTTTTTCCGGCGGGGAGACCCAGTACTTC. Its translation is CASSVFSGGETQYF.

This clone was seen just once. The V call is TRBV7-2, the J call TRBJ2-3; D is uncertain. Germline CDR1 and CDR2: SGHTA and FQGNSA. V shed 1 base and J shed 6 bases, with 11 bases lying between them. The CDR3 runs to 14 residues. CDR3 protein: CASSLVGSGDTQYF. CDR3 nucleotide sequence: TGTGCCAGCAGCTTAGTAGGCTCCGGGGATACGCAGTATTTT.